A single sample is the source of the 18 T cell receptor beta chains below, sequenced in a study of stem cell transplantation in POMP-related autoinflammatory disease. Profiling relied on immunoSEQ multiplex PCR, and the TCRdb table lists in-frame clones only, not all of them. The sample contains 33,000 or so clones, around nine tenths of which appear only once. Here the sequenced sample was CD4+ T cells from PBMCs, taken before stem cell transplantation. These receptors came from a human donor with POMP-related autoinflammation and immune dysregulation (PRAID).

This clone was seen a single time. V and J are TRBV11-2 and TRBJ2-7; 9 nucleotides match TRBD2. The germline gives CDR1 SGHAT, CDR2 FQNNGV. This CDR3 is built from 13 residues. The V gene end was trimmed by 8 bases and the J gene end by 5 bases; junction bases not matched to a gene: 7. The CDR3 here is CASGIAGVDEQYF. CDR3 in DNA: TGTGCCAGCGGTATAGCGGGAGTCGACGAGCAGTACTTC.

This chain connects TRBV29-1 to TRBJ2-3; 10 bases align to TRBD2. From germline, CDR1 is SQVTM and CDR2 ANQGSEA. The CDR3 loop spans 13 amino acids. V was pared by 4 bases and J by 3 bases, with 1 base of the junction left unmatched. The DNA for the CDR3 is TGCAGCGTTGCGGGACTAGCGACAGATACGCAGTATTTT. It codes for CSVAGLATDTQYF.

This rearrangement joins TRBV6-5 to TRBJ2-1; weak D call: TRBD2 (6 bases). Germline V gives CDR1 MNHEY, CDR2 SVGAGI. The CDR3 is made up of 15 amino acids. Trimming pared 2 bases from V and 3 bases from J, leaving 11 bases between. The CDR3 sequence: CASSYDRDFYNEQFF. CDR3 coding DNA: TGTGCCAGCAGTTACGACCGGGACTTCTACAATGAGCAGTTCTTC.

This chain joins TRBV27 and TRBJ2-3, with TRBD2 matching 7 bases. With V trimmed by 8 bases and J by 3 bases, 2 bases remained unmatched. Germline values: CDR1 MNHEY, CDR2 SMNVEV (reference sequence). This CDR3 comprises 12 residues. The DNA of the CDR3 is TGTGCCAGCTCCGGGAGGACAGATACGCAGTATTTT. It yields the protein CASSGRTDTQYF.

This clone came up a few times. The V gene is TRBV6-5, the J gene TRBJ1-1; D gene uncertain. The CDR3 contains 11 residues. Between the trimmed V and J ends, which lost 5 bases and 5 bases, there was a span of 6 bases. Germline lookup yields CDR1 MNHEY and CDR2 SVGAGI. The CDR3 protein is CASSTGTEAFF. In nucleotides, the CDR3 is TGTGCCAGCAGTACCGGAACTGAAGCTTTCTTT.

The chain carries TRBV2 and TRBJ2-7; 8 bases fit TRBD1. V was clipped by 6 bases and J by 4 bases; unmatched bases: 8. This CDR3 spans 14 amino acids. The germline V gene has CDR1 SNHLY and CDR2 FYNNEI. CDR3 protein: CASRGDRKQYEQYF. The CDR3 region has the DNA TGTGCCAGCAGAGGGGACAGGAAGCAATACGAGCAGTACTTC.

This chain uses TRBV5-1 with TRBJ2-2; D call uncertain. This CDR3 has 15 amino acids. The germline CDR1 and CDR2 sequences are SGHRS and YFSETQ. Trimming removed 0 bases from V and 2 bases from J, with 8 bases in between. The CDR3 region has the DNA TGCGCCAGCAGCTTGGGCAACAGTAACACCGGGGAGCTGTTTTTT. This gives the protein CASSLGNSNTGELFF.

This clone has only one observation. The V and J genes are TRBV25-1 and TRBJ2-2, with D unresolved. Germline assignment: CDR1 MGHDK and CDR2 SYGVNS. V dropped 4 bases and J dropped 6 bases, with 3 bases sitting between them. CDR3 size: 11 residues. The CDR3: CASSGSGELFF. CDR3 DNA: TGTGCCAGCAGTGGGTCCGGGGAGCTGTTTTTT.

The J gene is TRBJ2-3, the V gene TRBV7-9, with 11 bases that match TRBD1. CDR3 length equals 14 residues. The V gene's germline CDR1 is SEHNR and CDR2 FQNEAQ (reference sequence). V lost 5 bases and J lost 9; bases outside the gene matches: 7. The CDR3 here is CASSQKDRGRTQYF. CDR3 bases: TGTGCCAGCAGCCAGAAGGACAGGGGGCGAACGCAGTATTTT.

Only one count was recorded for this clone. The chain has TRBV5-1 and TRBJ2-2, with 7 bases fitting TRBD2. CDR3 length: 18 amino acids. Germline V gives CDR1 SGHRS, CDR2 YFSETQ. After removal of 0 bases from V and 3 bases from J, the junction contained 11 bases not matched to a gene. Here the CDR3 reads CASSLGTGLGFYTGELFF. The CDR3 nucleotides are TGCGCCAGCAGCTTGGGTACAGGACTAGGGTTTTACACCGGGGAGCTGTTTTTT.

The CDR3 DNA is TGTGCCAGCACCGCCCTCAGGGGGGGGCCGGAGACCCAGTACTTC. Residues: CASTALRGGPETQYF. The V call is TRBV6-1, the J call TRBJ2-5; D is perhaps TRBD1 or TRBD2 (7 bases each). Germline V CDR1 and CDR2: MNHNS, SASEGT. V shed 7 bases and J shed 5 bases, with 20 bases lying between them. The length of the CDR3 is 15 residues.

This clone was seen only a few times. CDR3 nucleotides: TGTGCCAGCAGCGGGACAGGGAAGGACTACGAGCAGTACTTC. This encodes CASSGTGKDYEQYF. The genes are TRBV5-4 and TRBJ2-7, with 9 bases lining up with TRBD1. CDR3 length: 14 amino acids. The junction had 5 bases not matched to a gene; V was cut back by 4 bases and J by 3 bases. Germline V gene data show CDR1 as SGHNT and CDR2 as YYREEE (reference sequence).

This chain joins TRBV7-2 and TRBJ2-7; D might be TRBD2 (6 bases). This CDR3 has 14 residues. Germline loops: CDR1 SGHTA, CDR2 FQGNSA. The V and J ends lost 1 base and 6 bases respectively, with 13 bases between them. This CDR3 is CASSLVGQGGEQYF. The DNA for the CDR3 is TGTGCCAGCAGCTTAGTCGGCCAGGGAGGCGAGCAGTACTTC. The full variable domain, rest sourced from reference TRBV7-2 and TRBJ2-7, is GAGVSQSPSNKVTEKGKDVELRCDPISGHTALYWYRQSLGQGLEFLIYFQGNSAPDKSGLPSDRFSAERTGGSVSTLTIQRTQQEDSAVYLCASSLVGQGGEQYFGPGTRLTVT.

The rearrangement links TRBV28 to TRBJ2-7; 14 nucleotides align to TRBD2. Trimming took 6 bases from V and 0 from J; bases not matched to a gene: 1. The CDR3 has 15 residues. CDR1 is MDHEN and CDR2 is SYDVKM in the germline V gene. DNA of the CDR3: TGTGCCAGCAGAGGGACTAGCGGGAGCTCCTACGAGCAGTACTTC. This gives the protein CASRGTSGSSYEQYF.

This chain uses TRBV5-4 with TRBJ1-2; 9 bases match TRBD1. The CDR3 runs to 15 residues. J was trimmed by 4 bases and V by 4 bases; bases with no gene match: 8. The germline V gene has CDR1 SGHNT and CDR2 YYREEE (reference sequence). The CDR3, as DNA: TGTGCCAGCAGCCCGTCCCGGGACAGGGTCTATGGCTACACCTTC. It is translated as CASSPSRDRVYGYTF.

This rearrangement joins TRBV2 to TRBJ1-1, with D possibly matching TRBD1 (5 bases). With 4 bases removed from V and 4 bases from J, the gap between germline ends came to 13 bases. CDR1 and CDR2 (germline): SNHLY, FYNNEI. CDR3 length equals 14 residues. CDR3 coding DNA: TGTGCCAGCAGTGGGGGGGTGAGGGGCACTGAAGCTTTCTTT. This codes for CASSGGVRGTEAFF.

The chain recombines TRBV5-4 with TRBJ1-1; 8 positions agree with TRBD1. CDR1 SGHNT and CDR2 YYREEE come from the germline V gene (reference sequence). The CDR3 is 13 residues long. The trim removed 7 bases at V and 4 bases at J, leaving 6 bases unmatched. This CDR3 is CASRQGFGTEAFF. DNA of the CDR3: TGTGCCAGCCGACAGGGGTTTGGCACTGAAGCTTTCTTT.

This chain connects TRBV14 to TRBJ2-3; D not certain. The CDR3 is 15 amino acids. Germline V gene sequence: CDR1 SGHDN, CDR2 FVKESK. Between the trimmed V and J ends, which lost 7 bases and 1 base, there was a span of 15 bases. The CDR3 is CASNLTQTCTDTQYF. The CDR3 DNA reads as TGTGCCAGCAATCTTACCCAGACGTGCACAGATACGCAGTATTTT.